This T cell receptor beta chain was recovered during a study of cytomegalovirus exposure and HLA in healthy donors. Study-level findings and limits: Immune exposure was documented only through CMV serostatus.

Vbeta (60) and Jbeta (13) primers were used in the PCR. As handled by the study authors: A later analysis tallied some 84 million unique TCR beta chains, around 9.9 million of them shared. Measured with immunoSEQ multiplex PCR; TCRdb has only the in-frame clones, and not every one. That table supplies the V and J calls and clone size; D and trimming were determined from the DNA. The data contain about 120,000 clones, 77% of them singletons. Turning to this clone: Its antigen is currently unknown.

The sequence was collected from a man aged 45-65 years in good health and CMV-seropositive. The specimen sequenced was PBMCs.

The CDR3 DNA sequence: TGTGCCAGCAGCTTAGACGCCGCAGAACGTCAGCCCCAGCATTTT. It yields the protein CASSLDAAERQPQHF. The chain has TRBV7-9 and TRBJ1-5, with no clear D. The ends were cut back, 1 base at V and 6 bases at J, with 13 bases in the middle. From germline, CDR1 is SEHNR and CDR2 FQNEAQ (reference sequence). There are 15 residues in the CDR3.